The 27 T cell receptor beta chains below were found in one sample sequenced in a study of blood T cell repertoires in COVID-19. Using immunoSEQ multiplex PCR, the repertoire was profiled, and TCRdb retains in-frame clones only, with some absent. The data show about 460,000 clones, about 85% seen once. The specimen was PBMCs or T cells enriched from blood (not recorded which). The receptors come from a woman aged 55-75 years who had recovered from COVID-19.

The chain links TRBV12-3 or TRBV12-4 to TRBJ1-2; a possible D gene is TRBD1 (5 bases). The length of the CDR3 is 13 residues. V lost 7 bases and J lost 6, with 15 bases in between. The CDR3 loop reads CASTLAGYDGYTF. The CDR3 DNA sequence: TGTGCCAGCACCCTCGCAGGGTATGATGGCTACACCTTC.

V usage is TRBV28 and J usage is TRBJ2-7, with 7 bases identical to TRBD1. Germline V gene lookup returns CDR1 MDHEN and CDR2 SYDVKM. This CDR3 comprises 14 residues. Trimming took 6 bases from V and 7 from J; bases not matched to a gene: 12. The DNA for the CDR3 is TGTGCCAGCAGACCAGGGACAGCTATCAAGGAGCAGTACGTC. Translation: CASRPGTAIKEQYV.

The V and J genes are TRBV19 and TRBJ2-1; D remains ambiguous. V dropped 1 base and J dropped 2 bases, with 12 bases sitting between them. Germline V gives CDR1 LNHDA, CDR2 SQIVND (reference sequence). The CDR3 extends over 16 amino acids. The CDR3 is CASSIVRQRTYNEQFF. The CDR3 DNA reads as TGTGCCAGTAGTATAGTTAGGCAGAGGACCTACAATGAGCAGTTCTTC.

The chain uses TRBV27 and TRBJ1-2; D is undetermined. V was shortened by 0 bases and J by 1 base, with 12 bases between the two germline ends. The CDR3 extends over 16 amino acids. Germline CDR1 is MNHEY and CDR2 is SMNVEV (reference sequence). The CDR3 loop reads CASSLSALGVNYGYTF. Written as DNA, the CDR3 is TGTGCCAGCAGTTTATCCGCTTTGGGAGTTAACTATGGCTACACCTTC.

The chain couples TRBV4-2 to TRBJ1-6, with 10 bases that match TRBD1. CDR1 is LGHNA and CDR2 is YNFKEQ in the germline V gene. V was clipped by 0 bases and J by 1 base; unmatched bases: 9. The CDR3 is 20 residues long. CDR3 sequence reads: CASSQEDRQGARSYNSPLHF. CDR3 sequence (DNA): TGTGCCAGCAGCCAAGAAGACAGACAGGGGGCTAGGTCCTATAATTCACCCCTCCACTTT.

This sequence joins TRBV30 and TRBJ2-5, with 7 bases matching TRBD1. Germline trimming cut 8 bases from V and 4 bases from J; bases unmatched to any gene: 10. Germline V gene data show CDR1 as GTSNPN and CDR2 as SVGIG (reference sequence). This CDR3 contains 13 residues. This chain's CDR3 is CAGEGARGETQYF. Here the CDR3 DNA reads TGTGCCGGTGAGGGGGCCCGTGGAGAGACCCAGTACTTC.

This chain connects TRBV24-1 to TRBJ2-2; 8 nucleotides match TRBD1. The germline CDR1 and CDR2 sequences are KGHDR and SFDVKD. The CDR3 has 16 residues. With V trimmed by 1 base and J by 5 bases, 5 bases remained unmatched. The CDR3 bases are TGTGCCACCAGTGATTTTCCAGGGGGCGAAACCGGGGAGCTGTTTTTT. Translating it yields CATSDFPGGETGELFF.

This chain links TRBV10-3 with TRBJ2-3; the match to TRBD1 covers 9 bases. This CDR3 is 16 amino acids long. Germline V gene sequence: CDR1 ENHRY, CDR2 SYGVKD. The V gene end was trimmed by 7 bases and the J gene end by 0 bases; junction bases not matched to a gene: 8. CDR3 amino acids: CAITGQGRTSTDTQYF. CDR3 bases: TGTGCCATCACTGGACAGGGGAGGACTAGCACAGATACGCAGTATTTT.

This sequence joins TRBV28 and TRBJ1-2; possible D gene TRBD1, 6 bases. The CDR3 is 12 amino acids. Between the trimmed V and J ends, which lost 6 bases and 4 bases, there was a span of 9 bases. From germline, CDR1 is MDHEN and CDR2 SYDVKM. In DNA, the CDR3 is TGTGCCAGCAGCTTGGACAGCTATGGCTACACCTTC. Translating gives CASSLDSYGYTF.

This chain connects TRBV6-2 or TRBV6-3 to TRBJ2-7; 9 nucleotides agree with TRBD1. From germline, CDR1 is MNHEY and CDR2 SVGEGT. V lost 6 bases and J lost 4; bases outside the gene matches: 10. The CDR3 consists of 15 residues. The CDR3 here is CASSPQDRGPYEQYF. DNA for the CDR3: TGTGCCAGCAGCCCTCAGGACAGGGGTCCTTACGAGCAGTACTTC.

Remarks on this clone: Other nucleotide sequences from this sample produce the same CDR3. This chain joins TRBV4-1 and TRBJ1-4, with 9 nucleotides matching TRBD1. The germline gives CDR1 MGHRA, CDR2 YSYEKL. This CDR3 has 16 residues. V lost 1 base to trimming and J lost 0 bases; unmatched junction nucleotides: 0. The CDR3 DNA reads as TGCGCCAGCAGCCAAGGACAGGGGGCAACTAATGAAAAACTGTTTTTT. This encodes CASSQGQGATNEKLFF.

The gene calls are TRBV27 and TRBJ1-1; D uncertain. Trimming took off 4 bases at V and 0 bases at J, with 12 bases between the two ends. The CDR3 contains 15 residues. Looked up from germline, CDR1 is MNHEY and CDR2 is SMNVEV (reference sequence). CDR3 in amino acids: CASSSRNTMNTEAFF. The CDR3 DNA reads as TGTGCCAGCAGTTCCAGGAATACAATGAACACTGAAGCTTTCTTT.

The rearrangement joins TRBV10-3 to TRBJ2-3; 12 bases agree with TRBD2. V was pared by 7 bases and J by 2 bases, with 7 bases of the junction left unmatched. Looked up from germline, CDR1 is ENHRY and CDR2 is SYGVKD. The CDR3 has 16 amino acids. The CDR3 reads CAIKEGLAGPTDTQYF. CDR3 bases: TGTGCCATCAAAGAGGGACTAGCGGGCCCCACAGATACGCAGTATTTT.

V is TRBV2 and J is TRBJ1-5; D may be TRBD1 (5 bases). V gave up 6 bases and J gave up 7 bases, with 13 bases separating them. Germline CDR1 and CDR2: SNHLY and FYNNEI. The length of the CDR3 is 13 residues. CDR3 in amino acids: CASSPWGGQPQHF. CDR3 DNA sequence: TGTGCCAGCAGCCCCTGGGGGGGGCAGCCCCAGCATTTT.

The chain has TRBV19 and TRBJ2-7; 9 bases are shared with TRBD1. J lost 6 bases, V lost 9 bases, and 9 bases had no gene match. The CDR3 has 13 residues. CDR1 is LNHDA and CDR2 is SQIVND in the germline V gene (reference sequence). CDR3: CASRGTGYVEQYF. For the CDR3, the DNA is TGTGCCAGCAGGGGGACAGGGTATGTCGAGCAGTACTTC.

The chain links TRBV2 to TRBJ2-1, with a weak D call TRBD1 (6 bases). This CDR3 has 15 amino acids. Germline V lookup: CDR1 SNHLY, CDR2 FYNNEI. V shed 3 bases and J shed 4 bases, with 13 bases lying between them. CDR3 loop: CASSDPSDSYNEQFF. CDR3 in DNA: TGTGCCAGCAGTGACCCCTCGGACAGTTACAATGAGCAGTTCTTC.

The chain employs TRBV14 and TRBJ1-4; D not resolved. This CDR3 comprises 16 residues. Trimming cost V 0 bases and J 7 bases, with 15 bases left between them. Germline V gene sequence: CDR1 SGHDN, CDR2 FVKESK. The CDR3 loop reads CASSQDMGEGSEKLFF. The CDR3 DNA is TGTGCCAGCAGCCAAGATATGGGAGAGGGAAGTGAAAAACTGTTTTTT.

In its sample, this clone was seen once. This chain uses TRBV3-1 (or the pseudogene TRBV3-2) with TRBJ1-3; 9 bases agree with TRBD1. The CDR3 runs to 18 residues. Germline-derived CDR1 and CDR2 are LGHDT and YNNKEL (reference sequence). V was pared by 4 bases and J by 1 base, with 11 bases of the junction left unmatched. CDR3 sequence: CASSREPGQGRSGNTIYF. DNA of the CDR3: TGTGCCAGCAGCCGCGAGCCGGGACAGGGACGATCTGGAAACACCATATATTTT.

The chain links TRBV7-2 to TRBJ2-2; D not certain. Germline values: CDR1 SGHTA, CDR2 FQGNSA. This CDR3 contains 14 residues. V lost 5 bases to trimming and J lost 2 bases, with 9 bases between them. CDR3 nucleotide sequence: TGTGCCAGCAGCCCTTACACCAACACCGGGGAGCTGTTTTTT. It specifies CASSPYTNTGELFF.

This sequence joins TRBV4-2 and TRBJ2-7; 7 nucleotides agree with TRBD1. The CDR3 runs 18 residues. With V trimmed by 3 bases and J by 6 bases, 20 bases remained unmatched. CDR1 LGHNA and CDR2 YNFKEQ come from the germline V gene. The CDR3 sequence is CASSHRTTGLLKPTEQYV. The CDR3 bases are TGTGCCAGCAGCCACCGCACGACAGGGCTTCTCAAGCCAACCGAGCAGTACGTC.

The chain links TRBV18 to TRBJ2-1; TRBD2 matches at 10 bases. Germline lookup yields CDR1 KGHSH and CDR2 LQKENI. The V and J ends lost 3 bases and 8 bases, in that order; junction bases with no gene match: 4. CDR3 length: 14 residues. The DNA for the CDR3 is TGTGCCAGCTCACCTAGCGGGGGGAGTGATGAGCAGTTCTTC. Its protein product is CASSPSGGSDEQFF.

CDR3 sequence (DNA): TGTGCCAGCACTCCGGACAGGGGGCGTTTAGATACGCAGTATTTT. Protein product: CASTPDRGRLDTQYF. The V and J genes are TRBV2 and TRBJ2-3, with TRBD1 matching over 11 bases. Germline V CDR1 and CDR2: SNHLY, FYNNEI. V lost 7 bases, J lost 5 bases, and 8 bases stayed unmatched. The CDR3 is 15 amino acids.

The chain uses TRBV9 and TRBJ2-3; perhaps TRBD1 as D (6 bases). Germline V gene sequence: CDR1 SGDLS, CDR2 YYNGEE. The germline V and J ends were trimmed by 0 bases and 6 bases, with 17 bases remaining between them. The length of the CDR3 is 16 residues. CDR3 sequence: CASSVGVGQATDTQYF. CDR3 coding DNA: TGTGCCAGCAGCGTAGGGGTGGGACAAGCAACGGATACGCAGTATTTT.

V is TRBV18 and J is TRBJ1-2, with a weak D call TRBD1 (6 bases). The CDR3 is made up of 16 amino acids. Trimming left V 2 bases short and J 4 bases short, with 17 bases between. The germline V gene has CDR1 KGHSH and CDR2 LQKENI. CDR3 amino acids: CASSPVDSPPPYGYTF. CDR3 nucleotides: TGTGCCAGCTCACCAGTGGACAGCCCTCCTCCCTATGGCTACACCTTC.

The chain recombines TRBV5-1 with TRBJ2-3; D gene ambiguous. The CDR3 extends over 14 amino acids. Germline V gene lookup returns CDR1 SGHRS and CDR2 YFSETQ. Trimming removed 5 bases at V and 4 bases at J, with 14 bases between. The CDR3 nucleotides read TGCGCCAGCAGTGGGTCGCTAGTTGCAGATACGCAGTATTTT. Its protein is CASSGSLVADTQYF.

This clone has just a few counts. This rearrangement joins TRBV6-5 to TRBJ2-7; TRBD1 agrees at 8 bases. V was pared by 11 bases and J by 5 bases, with 8 bases of the junction left unmatched. The CDR3 has 12 residues. The germline V gene encodes CDR1 MNHEY and CDR2 SVGAGI. The CDR3 reads CAGPGGGDEQYV. CDR3 nucleotide sequence: TGTGCCGGCCCAGGGGGCGGGGACGAGCAGTACGTC.

The table lists this clone with a count of one. Here the CDR3 DNA reads TGTGCCAGCAGACAGACAGGGGGGAATGAAAAACTGTTTTTT. Translation: CASRQTGGNEKLFF. The V gene is TRBV2, the J gene TRBJ1-4, with 9 bases identical to TRBD1. Trimming took 6 bases from V and 5 from J; bases not matched to a gene: 4. Germline CDR1 SNHLY, CDR2 FYNNEI. This CDR3 contains 14 residues.